This T cell receptor (beta chain) is from a study of blood T cell repertoires in COVID-19. Across the whole study: From T cells, B-cell-depleted T cells, or PBMCs came the material, which was cDNA or gDNA.

Per germline, CDR1 KGHSH and CDR2 LQKENI. CDR3 length equals 16 residues. Trimming took off 3 bases at V and 0 bases at J, with 15 bases between the two ends. Only in-frame clones appear in the TCRdb table, and some are missing; sequencing was by immunoSEQ multiplex PCR. The table shows more than 90,000 clones, with more than 75% occurring only once. J is TRBJ2-7 and V is TRBV18; a weak D match, TRBD2 (6 bases). The TCR comes from a man between 40 and 49 years old with acute or convalescent COVID-19. Sequences were obtained from peripheral blood. In DNA, the CDR3 is TGTGCCAGCTCACCTAGAGCGAGGCGGGGCTCCTACGAGCAGTACTTC. Translation: CASSPRARRGSYEQYF.